A single sample is the source of the 6 T cell receptor beta chains below, sequenced in a study of radiotherapy plus CTLA-4 blockade in lung cancer. Data came from immunoSEQ multiplex PCR; TCRdb stores just in-frame clones and leaves some out. The table has just under 60,000 clones, about 70% seen once; the top ten hold around 8.8%. The starting material was peripheral blood, obtained from a patient treated with radiotherapy plus ipilimumab. These receptors originate from a human donor with non-small cell lung cancer whose response to radiotherapy plus ipilimumab could not be evaluated.

The V and J genes are TRBV5-5 and TRBJ1-1; D is perhaps TRBD1 (5 bases). Trimming took 0 bases from V and 3 from J, leaving 12 bases between them. The CDR3 runs to 15 residues. CDR1 is SGHKS, CDR2 YYEKEE, per germline (reference sequence). The CDR3 region is CASSLDAGMDTEAFF. The CDR3 coding sequence is TGTGCCAGCAGCTTGGATGCAGGGATGGACACTGAAGCTTTCTTT. Complete variable domain (other parts from reference TRBV5-5 and TRBJ1-1): DAGVTQSPTHLIKTRGQQVTLRCSPISGHKSVSWYQQVLGQGPQFIFQYYEKEERGRGNFPDRFSARQFPNYSSELNVNALLLGDSALYLCASSLDAGMDTEAFFGQGTRLTVV.

V usage is TRBV29-1 and J usage is TRBJ1-2; D is unresolved. The germline V and J ends were trimmed by 7 bases and 1 base, with 10 bases remaining between them. The V gene's germline CDR1 is SQVTM and CDR2 ANQGSEA. The CDR3 has 12 residues. For the CDR3, the DNA is TGCAGCGCCCGAACTGTTAACTATGGCTACACCTTC. Translated, it gives CSARTVNYGYTF. Supplemented by reference TRBV29-1 and TRBJ1-2, the full variable domain reads SAVISQKPSRDICQRGTSLTIQCQVDSQVTMMFWYRQQPGQSLTLIATANQGSEATYESGFVIDKFPISRPNLTFSTLTVSNMSPEDSSIYLCSARTVNYGYTFGSGTRLTVV.

This chain uses TRBV27 with TRBJ2-1; D possibly corresponds to TRBD2 (5 bases). Deletions cut 3 bases from V and 7 bases from J, with 7 bases between. Germline assignment: CDR1 MNHEY and CDR2 SMNVEV (reference sequence). The CDR3 spans 12 residues. The CDR3 nucleotides read TGTGCCAGCAGTTTCGGAGGTAATGAGCAGTTCTTC. Translation gives CASSFGGNEQFF.

The chain couples TRBV30 to TRBJ1-2; TRBD1 might be the D (5 bases). The CDR3 has 12 amino acids. The V end lost 4 bases, the J end lost 2 bases, and 8 bases lay between the germline ends. Germline-derived CDR1 and CDR2 are GTSNPN and SVGIG (reference sequence). The CDR3 region has the DNA TGTGCCTGGACTAGGGGAAACTATGGCTACACCTTC. This gives the protein CAWTRGNYGYTF.

The rearrangement links TRBV6-6 to TRBJ2-5; tentative D call: TRBD2 (5 bases). This CDR3 comprises 15 residues. In germline, CDR1 is MNHNY, CDR2 SVGAGI (reference sequence). V dropped 4 bases and J dropped 7 bases, with 19 bases sitting between them. The CDR3 here is CASSLLGWGEGTQYF. For the CDR3, the DNA is TGTGCCAGCAGTTTATTGGGGTGGGGAGAGGGGACCCAGTACTTC.

The genes are TRBV6-1 and TRBJ2-1, with 10 bases matching TRBD1. Germline trimming cut 6 bases from V and 4 bases from J; bases unmatched to any gene: 6. The CDR3 spans 15 residues. Germline loops: CDR1 MNHNS, CDR2 SASEGT. The CDR3 sequence: CASSEDRGVYNEQFF. The CDR3 DNA reads as TGTGCCAGCAGCGAGGACAGGGGGGTTTACAATGAGCAGTTCTTC.